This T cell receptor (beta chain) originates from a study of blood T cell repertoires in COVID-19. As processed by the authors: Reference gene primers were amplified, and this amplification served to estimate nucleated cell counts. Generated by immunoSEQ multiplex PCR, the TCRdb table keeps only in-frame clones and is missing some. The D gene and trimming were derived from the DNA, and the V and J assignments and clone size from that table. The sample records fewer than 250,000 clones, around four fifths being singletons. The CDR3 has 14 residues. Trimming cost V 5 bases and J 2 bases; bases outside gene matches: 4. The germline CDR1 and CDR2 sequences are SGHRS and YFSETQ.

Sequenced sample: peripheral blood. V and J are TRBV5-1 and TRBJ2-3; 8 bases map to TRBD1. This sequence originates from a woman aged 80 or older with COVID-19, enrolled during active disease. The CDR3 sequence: CASSTGGFTDTQYF. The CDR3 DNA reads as TGCGCCAGCAGTACAGGGGGGTTCACAGATACGCAGTATTTT.